This TCR beta chain was recovered during a study of coeliac disease. The repertoire was sequenced with immunoSEQ multiplex PCR; TCRdb's copy has only in-frame clones and lacks some. This table holds roughly 7,000 clones, around two thirds found once. Study-level findings and limits: Intraepithelial and lamina propria fractions were not highly pure. Largely private TRB repertoires meant most sequences were sample-unique.

Of note for this clone: The antigen remains unidentified.

CDR3 size: 15 residues. V lost 4 bases and J lost 0, with 10 bases in between. Looked up from germline, CDR1 is SGHRS and CDR2 is YFSETQ. The rearrangement uses TRBV5-1 and TRBJ2-2, with D possibly matching TRBD1 (6 bases). The sample consisted of lymphocytes from the gut lamina propria. This receptor was identified in a man in his 60s with celiac disease on a gluten-free diet. This CDR3 reads CASSRTASNTGELFF. Here the CDR3 DNA reads TGCGCCAGCAGCAGGACAGCCTCGAACACCGGGGAGCTGTTTTTT.